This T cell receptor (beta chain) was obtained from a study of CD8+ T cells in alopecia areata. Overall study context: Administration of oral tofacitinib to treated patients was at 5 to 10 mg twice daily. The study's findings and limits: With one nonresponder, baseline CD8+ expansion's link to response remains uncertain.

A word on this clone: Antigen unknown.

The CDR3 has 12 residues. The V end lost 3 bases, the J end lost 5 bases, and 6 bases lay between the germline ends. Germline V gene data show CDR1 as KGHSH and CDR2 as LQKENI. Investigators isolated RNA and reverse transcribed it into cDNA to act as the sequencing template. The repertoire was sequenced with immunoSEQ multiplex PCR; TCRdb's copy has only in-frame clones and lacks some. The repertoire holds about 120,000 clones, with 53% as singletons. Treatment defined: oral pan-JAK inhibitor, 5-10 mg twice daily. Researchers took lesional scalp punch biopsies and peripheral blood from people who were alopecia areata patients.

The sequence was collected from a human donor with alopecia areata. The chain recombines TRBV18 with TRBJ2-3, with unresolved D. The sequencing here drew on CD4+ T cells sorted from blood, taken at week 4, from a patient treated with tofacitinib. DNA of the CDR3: TGTGCCAGCTCACCGGTTGGAGATACGCAGTATTTT. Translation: CASSPVGDTQYF.